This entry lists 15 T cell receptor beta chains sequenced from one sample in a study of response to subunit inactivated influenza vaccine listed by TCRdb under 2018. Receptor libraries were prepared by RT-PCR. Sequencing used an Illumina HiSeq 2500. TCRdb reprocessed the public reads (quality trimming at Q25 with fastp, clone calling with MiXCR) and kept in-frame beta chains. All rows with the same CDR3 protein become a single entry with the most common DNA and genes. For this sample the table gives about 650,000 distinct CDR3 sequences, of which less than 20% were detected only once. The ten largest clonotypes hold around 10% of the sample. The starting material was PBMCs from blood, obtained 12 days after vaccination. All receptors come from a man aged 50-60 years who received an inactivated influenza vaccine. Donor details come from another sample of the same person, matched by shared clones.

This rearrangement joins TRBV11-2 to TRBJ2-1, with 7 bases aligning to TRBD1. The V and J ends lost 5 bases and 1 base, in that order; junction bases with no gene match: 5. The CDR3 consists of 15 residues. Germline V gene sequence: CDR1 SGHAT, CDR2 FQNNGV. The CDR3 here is CASSVQGPSYNEQFF. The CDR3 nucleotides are TGTGCCAGCAGCGTACAGGGGCCTTCCTACAATGAGCAGTTCTTC.

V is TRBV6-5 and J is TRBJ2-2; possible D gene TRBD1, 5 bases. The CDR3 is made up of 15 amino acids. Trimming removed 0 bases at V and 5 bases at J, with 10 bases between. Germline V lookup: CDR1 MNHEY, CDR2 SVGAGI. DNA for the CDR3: TGTGCCAGCAGTTACTCGCAGGGTGAGACCGGGGAGCTGTTTTTT. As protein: CASSYSQGETGELFF.

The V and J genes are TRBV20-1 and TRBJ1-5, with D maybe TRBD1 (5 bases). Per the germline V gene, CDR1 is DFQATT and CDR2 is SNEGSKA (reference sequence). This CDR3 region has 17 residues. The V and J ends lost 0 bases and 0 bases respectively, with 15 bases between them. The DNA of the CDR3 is TGCAGTGCTAGAGAAGTGGGCAGGGTGTATAGCAATCAGCCCCAGCATTTT. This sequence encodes CSAREVGRVYSNQPQHF.

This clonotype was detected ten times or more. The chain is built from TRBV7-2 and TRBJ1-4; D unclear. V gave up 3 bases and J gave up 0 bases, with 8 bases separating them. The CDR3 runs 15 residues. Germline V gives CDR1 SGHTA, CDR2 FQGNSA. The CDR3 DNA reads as TGTGCCAGCAGCTTGGGGTTAGCAACTAATGAAAAACTGTTTTTT. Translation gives CASSLGLATNEKLFF.

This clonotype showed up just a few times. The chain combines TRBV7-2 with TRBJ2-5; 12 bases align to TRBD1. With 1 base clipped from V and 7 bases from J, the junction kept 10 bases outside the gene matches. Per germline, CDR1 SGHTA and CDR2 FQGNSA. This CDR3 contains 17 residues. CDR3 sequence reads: CASSLGPGTGGAGTQYF. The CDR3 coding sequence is TGTGCCAGCAGCTTAGGTCCTGGGACAGGGGGCGCAGGGACCCAGTACTTC.

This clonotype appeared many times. This chain's CDR3 is CASSLTREDVVSPLHF. The DNA of the CDR3 is TGTGCCAGCAGCTTAACCAGGGAAGATGTGGTTTCACCCCTCCACTTT. The chain carries TRBV7-9 and TRBJ1-6, with D tentatively TRBD1 (5 bases). Trimming shortened V by 2 bases and J by 9 bases, and 17 bases separated the two germline ends. This CDR3 has 16 residues. Germline values: CDR1 SEHNR, CDR2 FQNEAQ (reference sequence).

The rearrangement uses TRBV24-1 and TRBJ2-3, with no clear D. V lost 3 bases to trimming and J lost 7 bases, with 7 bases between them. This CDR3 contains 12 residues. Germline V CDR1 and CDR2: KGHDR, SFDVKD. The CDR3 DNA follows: TGTGCCACCAGTGATGGCCGTTATACGCAGTATTTT. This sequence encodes CATSDGRYTQYF.

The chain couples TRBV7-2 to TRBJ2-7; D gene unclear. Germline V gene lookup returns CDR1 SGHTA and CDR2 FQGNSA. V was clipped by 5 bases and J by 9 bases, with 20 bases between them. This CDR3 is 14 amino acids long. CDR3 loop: CASSTSPNPIGQYF. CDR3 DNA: TGTGCCAGCAGCACATCCCCGAACCCAATCGGGCAGTACTTC.

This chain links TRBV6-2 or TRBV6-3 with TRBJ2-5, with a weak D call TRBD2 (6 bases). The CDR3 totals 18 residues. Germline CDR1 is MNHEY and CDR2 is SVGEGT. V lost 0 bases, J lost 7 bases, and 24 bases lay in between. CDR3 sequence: CASSYSQKDGEEEVTQYF. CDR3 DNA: TGTGCCAGCAGTTACTCCCAAAAGGATGGGGAGGAGGAAGTGACCCAGTACTTC.

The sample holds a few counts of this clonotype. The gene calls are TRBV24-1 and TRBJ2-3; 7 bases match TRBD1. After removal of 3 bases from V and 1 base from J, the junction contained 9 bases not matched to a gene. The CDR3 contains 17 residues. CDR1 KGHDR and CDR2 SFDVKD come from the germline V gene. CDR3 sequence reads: CATSDTTGKGGTDTQYF. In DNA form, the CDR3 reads TGTGCCACCAGTGATACGACAGGGAAGGGGGGCACAGATACGCAGTATTTT.

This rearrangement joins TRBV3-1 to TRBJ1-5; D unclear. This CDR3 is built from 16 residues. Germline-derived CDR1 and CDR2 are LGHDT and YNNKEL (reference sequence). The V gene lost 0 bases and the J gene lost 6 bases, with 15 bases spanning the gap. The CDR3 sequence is CASSQEVTPRGQPQHF. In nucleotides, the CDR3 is TGTGCCAGCAGCCAAGAGGTAACCCCCCGGGGTCAGCCCCAGCATTTT.

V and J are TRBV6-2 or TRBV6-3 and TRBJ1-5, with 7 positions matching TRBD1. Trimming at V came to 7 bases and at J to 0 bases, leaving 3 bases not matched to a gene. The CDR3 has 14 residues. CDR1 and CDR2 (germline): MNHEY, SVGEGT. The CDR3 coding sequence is TGTGCCAGCACACGGGACAGTAGCAATCAGCCCCAGCATTTT. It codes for CASTRDSSNQPQHF.

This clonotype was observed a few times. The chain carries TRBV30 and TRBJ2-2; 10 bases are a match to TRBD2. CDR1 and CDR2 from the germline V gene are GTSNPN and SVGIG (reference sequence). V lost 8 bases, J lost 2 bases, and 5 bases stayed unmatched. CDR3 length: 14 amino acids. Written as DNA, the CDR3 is TGTGCCGGACGGACTAGCGGAAACACCGGGGAGCTGTTTTTT. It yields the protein CAGRTSGNTGELFF.

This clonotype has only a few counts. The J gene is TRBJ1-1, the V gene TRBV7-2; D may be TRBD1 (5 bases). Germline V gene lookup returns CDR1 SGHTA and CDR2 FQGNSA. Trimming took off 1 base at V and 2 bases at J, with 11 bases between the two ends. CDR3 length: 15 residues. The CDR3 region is CASSLERRGNTEAFF. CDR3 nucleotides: TGTGCCAGCAGCTTAGAGCGTAGGGGCAACACTGAAGCTTTCTTT.

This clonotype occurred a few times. CDR3 region: CASSPFVTPLGEQFF. The CDR3 DNA reads as TGTGCCAGCAGCCCCTTCGTGACCCCCCTGGGGGAGCAGTTCTTC. The rearrangement joins TRBV7-3 to TRBJ2-1; D is undetermined. The CDR3 sequence is 15 residues long. V gave up 5 bases and J gave up 10 bases, with 21 bases separating them. The germline CDR1 and CDR2 sequences are SGHTA and FQGTGA.